Listed here is a single T cell receptor beta chain. As yet, its antigen is unknown. The data derive from a study of T cells after yellow fever vaccination. TCRdb reprocessed the 5' RACE reads via MiXCR and lists one record per CDR3 protein. Of fewer than 350,000 distinct CDR3 sequences listed, 7.5% to 9% are singletons. Study-wide findings and caveats: The booster response re-showed most primary clones: about 96% CD4, approximately 90% CD8. Highly abundant clonotypes carried over from the bulk population could end up in FACS-sorted repertoires as contaminants. Overlap between CD4 and CD8 compartments was detected for a small share of clonotypes.

The receptor comes from a man aged 18 to 30 who received the YFV17D yellow fever vaccine. The sequencing used PBMCs, collected on the day of the first yellow fever vaccination.

The CDR3 reads CASSLANRREEQYV. The CDR3 DNA reads as TGCGCCAGCAGTTTGGCCAACAGACGGGAGGAGCAGTACGTC. The chain combines TRBV23-1 with TRBJ2-7; the D gene is possibly TRBD2 (6 bases). TRBV23-1 is noted as an ORF with a role that remains uncertain. With 5 bases removed from V and 7 bases from J, the gap between germline ends came to 18 bases. The CDR3 sequence is 14 residues long.